These 4 T cell receptor beta chains originate from one sample sequenced in a study of vaccination effects on CD4 cells after COVID-19. Clones were read by immunoSEQ multiplex PCR, and TCRdb kept only the in-frame ones, dropping some. The sample lists about 79,000 clones, roughly 72% occurring once. Within the ViraFEST assay, antigen-specific CD4+ T cells underwent expansion with viral peptide pools prior to sequencing. CD4+ T cells were isolated after around ten days of culture. No cognate antigen is known for these TCRs. This specimen was CD4+ T cells from PBMCs cultured with HCoV-229E spike peptides, taken before COVID-19 vaccination. All receptors come from a human donor who received a COVID-19 vaccine.

The chain is built from TRBV6-2 or TRBV6-3 and TRBJ2-5; the match to TRBD2 covers 16 bases. The CDR3 totals 19 residues. Germline-derived CDR1 and CDR2 are MNHEY and SVGEGT. Trimming at V came to 6 bases and at J to 5 bases, leaving 15 bases not matched to a gene. DNA for the CDR3: TGTGCCAGCAGCCCCCCGACCGGGACTAGCGGGGGGGCAATCGAGACCCAGTACTTC. Protein sequence: CASSPPTGTSGGAIETQYF.

This chain connects TRBV7-2 to TRBJ2-3; a possible D gene is TRBD2 (6 bases). Looked up from germline, CDR1 is SGHTA and CDR2 is FQGNSA. Trimming pared 3 bases from V and 4 bases from J, leaving 14 bases between. The CDR3 covers 15 residues. CDR3 DNA: TGTGCCAGCAGCTTCGGCCAGCCGGGGGCAGATACGCAGTATTTT. This translates into CASSFGQPGADTQYF.

The CDR3 reads CASRKSSTQETQYF. The CDR3 coding sequence is TGCGCCAGCAGAAAGTCTAGCACCCAAGAGACCCAGTACTTC. The chain has TRBV5-1 and TRBJ2-5; tentatively, D is TRBD2 (5 bases). The germline V gene has CDR1 SGHRS and CDR2 YFSETQ. The CDR3 runs 14 residues. The V and J ends lost 5 bases and 1 base respectively, with 12 bases between them. The full variable domain, rest sourced from reference TRBV5-1 and TRBJ2-5, is KAGVTQTPRYLIKTRGQQVTLSCSPISGHRSVSWYQQTPGQGLQFLFEYFSETQRNKGNFPGRFSGRQFSNSRSEMNVSTLELGDSALYLCASRKSSTQETQYFGPGTRLLVL.

The chain couples TRBV19 to TRBJ2-2; maybe TRBD1 (6 bases). Germline V gene data show CDR1 as LNHDA and CDR2 as SQIVND (reference sequence). The CDR3 has 15 residues. Trimming removed 6 bases from V and 5 bases from J, with 16 bases in between. DNA of the CDR3: TGTGCCAGTAGACCTGATTCAGGGGTGACCGGGGAGCTGTTTTTT. Translating it yields CASRPDSGVTGELFF.